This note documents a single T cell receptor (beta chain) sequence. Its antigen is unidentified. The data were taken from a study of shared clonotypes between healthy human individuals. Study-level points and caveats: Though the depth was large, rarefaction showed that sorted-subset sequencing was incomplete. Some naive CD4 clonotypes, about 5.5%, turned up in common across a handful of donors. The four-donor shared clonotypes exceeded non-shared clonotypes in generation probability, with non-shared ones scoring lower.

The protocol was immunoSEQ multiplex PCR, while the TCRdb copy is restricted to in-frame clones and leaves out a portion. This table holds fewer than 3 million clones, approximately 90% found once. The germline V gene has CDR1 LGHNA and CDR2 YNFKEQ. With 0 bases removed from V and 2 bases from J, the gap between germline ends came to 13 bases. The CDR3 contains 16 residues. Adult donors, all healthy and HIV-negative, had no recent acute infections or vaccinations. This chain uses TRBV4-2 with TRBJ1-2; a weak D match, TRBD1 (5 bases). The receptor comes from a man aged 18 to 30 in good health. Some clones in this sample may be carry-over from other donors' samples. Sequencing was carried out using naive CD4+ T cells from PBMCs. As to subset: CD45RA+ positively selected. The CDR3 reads CASSQETQGVNYGYTF. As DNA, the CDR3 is TGTGCCAGCAGCCAAGAGACCCAGGGAGTAAACTATGGCTACACCTTC.